This T cell receptor (beta chain) was profiled in a study of CD8 T cells in ankylosing spondylitis. Findings and limits, study-wide: Typical of ankylosing spondylitis blood, it appeared, was a TCR beta motif of under 10 highly homologous variants. The authors reported significant enrichment of disease-linked clones in matched ankylosing spondylitis synovial fluid.

It was by quantitative 5'-RACE with molecular barcodes that TCR beta libraries were made. TCRdb called the 5' RACE reads again in MiXCR, with one record for every CDR3 protein. Of 180,000 or so distinct CDR3 sequences listed, roughly 12% are singletons. Comments on this clonotype: Antigen: not known.

V lost 1 base and J 7 bases, leaving 19 bases between the germline ends. In germline, CDR1 is DFQATT, CDR2 SNEGSKA (reference sequence). The CDR3 is 16 amino acids. The sequenced material came from blood, either unsorted or a sorted T cell fraction (not recorded which). The V gene is TRBV20-1, the J gene TRBJ2-2; either TRBD1 or TRBD2 may fit D (5 bases each). The clonotype originates from a male donor with ankylosing spondylitis or in good health (not recorded which). DNA of the CDR3: TGCAGTGCTAGAGCCCCCACAGGACTCGGAAGCGGGGAGCTGTTTTTT. Encoded protein: CSARAPTGLGSGELFF.